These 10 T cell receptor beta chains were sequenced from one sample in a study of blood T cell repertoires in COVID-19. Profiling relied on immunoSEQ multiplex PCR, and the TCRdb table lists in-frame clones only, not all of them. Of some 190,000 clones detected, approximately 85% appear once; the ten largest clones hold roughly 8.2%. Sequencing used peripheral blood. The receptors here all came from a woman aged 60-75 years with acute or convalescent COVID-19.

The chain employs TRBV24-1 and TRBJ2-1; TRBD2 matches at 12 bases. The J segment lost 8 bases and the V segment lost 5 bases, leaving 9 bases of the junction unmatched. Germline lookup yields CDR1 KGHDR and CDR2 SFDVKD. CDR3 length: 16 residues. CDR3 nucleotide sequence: TGTGCCACCAGTGTGACTAGCGGGAGTGGAGGCGATGAGCAGTTCTTC. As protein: CATSVTSGSGGDEQFF.

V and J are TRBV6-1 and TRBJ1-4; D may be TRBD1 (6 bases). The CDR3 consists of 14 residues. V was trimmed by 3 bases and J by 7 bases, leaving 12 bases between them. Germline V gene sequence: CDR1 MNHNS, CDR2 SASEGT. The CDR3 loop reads CASSDRGTGEKLFF. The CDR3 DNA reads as TGTGCCAGCAGTGACAGGGGTACAGGTGAAAAACTGTTTTTT.

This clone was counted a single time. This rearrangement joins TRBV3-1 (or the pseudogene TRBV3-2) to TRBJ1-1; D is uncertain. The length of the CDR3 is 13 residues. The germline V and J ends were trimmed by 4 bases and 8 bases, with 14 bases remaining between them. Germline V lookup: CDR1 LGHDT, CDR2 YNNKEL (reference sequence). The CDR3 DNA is TGTGCCAGCAGCCCCATGGTAGATGTAGAAGCTTTCTTT. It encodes CASSPMVDVEAFF.

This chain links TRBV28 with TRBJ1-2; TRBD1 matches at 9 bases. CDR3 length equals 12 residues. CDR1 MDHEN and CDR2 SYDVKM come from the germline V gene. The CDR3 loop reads CALLQGANGYTF. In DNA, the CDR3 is TGTGCTCTACTACAGGGGGCAAACGGCTACACCTTC.

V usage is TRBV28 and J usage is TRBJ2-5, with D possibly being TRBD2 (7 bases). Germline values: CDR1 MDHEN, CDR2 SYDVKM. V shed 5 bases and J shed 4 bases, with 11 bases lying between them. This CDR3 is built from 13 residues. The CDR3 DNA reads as TGTGCCAGCAGTAGAAGGGGGGGAGAGACCCAGTACTTC. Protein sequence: CASSRRGGETQYF.

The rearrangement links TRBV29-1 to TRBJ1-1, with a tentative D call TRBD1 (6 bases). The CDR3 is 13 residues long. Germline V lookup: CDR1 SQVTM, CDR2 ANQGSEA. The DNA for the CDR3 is TGCACCGCCTCCCCCTACAGGGACACTGAAGCTTTCTTT. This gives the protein CTASPYRDTEAFF.

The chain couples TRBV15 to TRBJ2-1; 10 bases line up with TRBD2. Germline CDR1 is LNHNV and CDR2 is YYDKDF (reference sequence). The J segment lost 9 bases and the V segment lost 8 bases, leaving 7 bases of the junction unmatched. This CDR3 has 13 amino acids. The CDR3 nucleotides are TGTGCCACCGGAGTAGCGGGAGGAGGTGAGCAGTTCTTC. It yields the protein CATGVAGGGEQFF.

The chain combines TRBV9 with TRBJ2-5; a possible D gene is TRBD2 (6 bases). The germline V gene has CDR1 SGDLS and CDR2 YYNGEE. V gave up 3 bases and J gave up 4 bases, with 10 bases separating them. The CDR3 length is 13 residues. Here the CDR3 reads CASSGSGRETQYF. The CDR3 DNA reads TGTGCCAGCAGCGGTAGCGGAAGAGAGACCCAGTACTTC.

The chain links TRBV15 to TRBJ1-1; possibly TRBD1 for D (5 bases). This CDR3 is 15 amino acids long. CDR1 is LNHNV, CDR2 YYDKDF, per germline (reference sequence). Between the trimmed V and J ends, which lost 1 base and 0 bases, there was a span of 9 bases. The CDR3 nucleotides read TGTGCCACCAGCAGAGTGGGGGGTTTGAACACTGAAGCTTTCTTT. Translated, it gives CATSRVGGLNTEAFF. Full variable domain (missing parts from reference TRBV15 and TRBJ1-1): DAMVIQNPRYQVTQFGKPVTLSCSQTLNHNVMYWYQQKSSQAPKLLFHYYDKDFNNEADTPDNFQSRRPNTSFCFLDIRSPGLGDTAMYLCATSRVGGLNTEAFFGQGTRLTVV.

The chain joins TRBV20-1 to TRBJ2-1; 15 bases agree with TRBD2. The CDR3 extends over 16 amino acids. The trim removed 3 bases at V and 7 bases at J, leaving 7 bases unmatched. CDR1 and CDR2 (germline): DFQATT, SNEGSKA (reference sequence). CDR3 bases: TGCAGTGCTAGTGGGACTAGCGGGAGGCCGAGGAATGAGCAGTTCTTC. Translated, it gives CSASGTSGRPRNEQFF.